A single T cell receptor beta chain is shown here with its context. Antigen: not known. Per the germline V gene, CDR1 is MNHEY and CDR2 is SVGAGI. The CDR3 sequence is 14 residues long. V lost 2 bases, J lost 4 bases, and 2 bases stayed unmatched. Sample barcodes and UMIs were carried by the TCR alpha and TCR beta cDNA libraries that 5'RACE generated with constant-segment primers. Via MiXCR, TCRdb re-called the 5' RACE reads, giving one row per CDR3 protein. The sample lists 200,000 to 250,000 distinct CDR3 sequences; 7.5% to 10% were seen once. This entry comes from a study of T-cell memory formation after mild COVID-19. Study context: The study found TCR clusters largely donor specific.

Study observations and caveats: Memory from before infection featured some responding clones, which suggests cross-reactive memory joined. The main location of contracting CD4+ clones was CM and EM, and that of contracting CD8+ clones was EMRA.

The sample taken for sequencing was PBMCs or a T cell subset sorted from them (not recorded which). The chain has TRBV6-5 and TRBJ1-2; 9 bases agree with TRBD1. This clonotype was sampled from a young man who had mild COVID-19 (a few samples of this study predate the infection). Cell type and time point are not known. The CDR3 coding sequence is TGTGCCAGCAGTTACCAGGACAGGGGCTATGGCTACACCTTC. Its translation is CASSYQDRGYGYTF.